This T cell receptor beta chain was captured in a study of T cell changes during pregnancy in multiple sclerosis. Only in-frame clones appear in the TCRdb table, and some are missing; sequencing was by immunoSEQ multiplex PCR. The data hold some 70,000 clones, with less than 90% observed a single time. CDR1 and CDR2 from the germline V gene are SNHLY and FYNNEI. Trimming removed 8 bases from V and 1 base from J, with 18 bases in between. The CDR3 extends over 15 amino acids. The sequences come from peripheral blood, collected before pregnancy. V gene TRBV2 combines with J gene TRBJ2-7, with TRBD2 as a possible D gene (5 bases). The clonotype was recovered from a female donor with multiple sclerosis, enrolled in a pregnancy study. As DNA, the CDR3 is TGTGCCAGCCGATTGGACTCGTCGAAGTCCTACGAGCAGTACTTC. Residues: CASRLDSSKSYEQYF.